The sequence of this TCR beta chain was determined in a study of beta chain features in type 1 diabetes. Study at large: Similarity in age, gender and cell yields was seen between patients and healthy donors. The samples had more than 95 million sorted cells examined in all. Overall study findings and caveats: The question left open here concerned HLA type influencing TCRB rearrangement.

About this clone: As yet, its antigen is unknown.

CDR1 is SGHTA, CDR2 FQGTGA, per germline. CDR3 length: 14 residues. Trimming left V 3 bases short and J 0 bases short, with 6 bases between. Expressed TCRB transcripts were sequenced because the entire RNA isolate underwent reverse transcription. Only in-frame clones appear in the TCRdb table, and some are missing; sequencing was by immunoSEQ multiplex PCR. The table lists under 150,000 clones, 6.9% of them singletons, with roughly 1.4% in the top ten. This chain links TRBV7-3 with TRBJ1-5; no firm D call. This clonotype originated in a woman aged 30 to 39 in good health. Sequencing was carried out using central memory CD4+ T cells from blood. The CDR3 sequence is CASSFLLSNQPQHF. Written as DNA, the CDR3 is TGTGCCAGCAGCTTCTTACTTAGCAATCAGCCCCAGCATTTT.